Below are 25 T cell receptor beta chains sequenced from a single sample in a study of early T cells in non-severe SARS-CoV-2 infection (dated by TCRdb to the early 2020s). The library came from 5' RACE. TCRdb records NextSeq 500 as the sequencer. The public sequencing data were trimmed at Q25 with fastp and processed into clonotypes with MiXCR by TCRdb, which kept only in-frame beta chains. Rows matching on CDR3 protein sequence are summarized as one entry with the most common DNA and genes. Recorded for this sample are 90,000 to 130,000 distinct CDR3 sequences; roughly 12% of them occurred a single time. Clones ranked in the top ten supply 3.8% of the sample. Material: whole blood, obtained at baseline. The source is an adult who was a healthcare worker with PCR-confirmed SARS-CoV-2 infection or an uninfected control (not recorded which).

This clonotype was recorded a few times. The genes are TRBV6-5 and TRBJ1-3; 8 positions agree with TRBD1. J was trimmed by 0 bases and V by 6 bases; bases with no gene match: 13. The CDR3 is 18 amino acids. Germline CDR1 MNHEY, CDR2 SVGAGI. This CDR3 reads CASRRQGPPISSGNTIYF. The DNA for the CDR3 is TGTGCCAGCAGGCGACAGGGGCCGCCGATAAGCTCTGGAAACACCATATATTTT.

This clonotype was detected ten times or more. The rearrangement uses TRBV6-4 and TRBJ1-3; D is perhaps TRBD1 (6 bases). Germline V gene sequence: CDR1 MRHNA, CDR2 SNTAGT. V was pared by 4 bases and J by 4 bases, with 17 bases between. This CDR3 is 16 amino acids long. This CDR3 is CASSVHPDSQGNTIYF. The CDR3 coding sequence is TGTGCCAGCAGTGTTCACCCGGACAGTCAAGGAAACACCATATATTTT.

V and J are TRBV7-7 and TRBJ2-7; D remains ambiguous. Deletions cut 5 bases from V and 4 bases from J, with 15 bases between. The CDR3 runs 14 residues. The germline gives CDR1 SSHAT, CDR2 FNYEAQ (reference sequence). CDR3 sequence: CASSPLNKPYEQYF. The CDR3 DNA is TGTGCCAGCAGCCCACTGAACAAACCTTACGAGCAGTACTTC.

The sample holds a few counts of this clonotype. The V and J genes are TRBV13 and TRBJ2-2; D might be TRBD1 or TRBD2, each matching 5 bases. The germline V gene encodes CDR1 PRHDT and CDR2 FYEKMQ (reference sequence). V was cut by 3 bases and J by 5 bases, with 10 bases left in between. This CDR3 has 14 residues. For the CDR3, the DNA is TGTGCCAGCAGCTTCCGGGGCGGGACCGGGGAGCTGTTTTTT. Translation gives CASSFRGGTGELFF.

This clonotype was found many times. The chain has TRBV2 and TRBJ1-1, with unresolved D. Germline-derived CDR1 and CDR2 are SNHLY and FYNNEI. V was pared by 10 bases and J by 0 bases, with 9 bases between. The CDR3 is 12 residues long. This CDR3 is CAIGLVNTEAFF. In DNA form, the CDR3 reads TGTGCCATCGGGTTGGTGAACACTGAAGCTTTCTTT.

This clonotype was counted only a few times. The chain uses TRBV5-1 and TRBJ1-2; 8 bases are shared with TRBD1. Per germline, CDR1 SGHRS and CDR2 YFSETQ. V lost 4 bases and J lost 5; bases outside the gene matches: 7. The CDR3 is 14 amino acids. The CDR3 DNA is TGCGCCAGCAGCAGGGGACAGGAGACGTATGGCTACACCTTC. Amino acids: CASSRGQETYGYTF.

The J gene is TRBJ2-1, the V gene TRBV29-1; 13 bases agree with TRBD2. The CDR3 covers 19 residues. With V trimmed by 4 bases and J by 0 bases, 12 bases remained unmatched. The V gene's germline CDR1 is SQVTM and CDR2 ANQGSEA. The CDR3, as DNA: TGCAGCGTTGTCCGACTAGCGGGGGGATCCTCAAGCTCCTACAATGAGCAGTTCTTC. It translates to CSVVRLAGGSSSSYNEQFF.

This clonotype was observed a handful of times. V gene TRBV2 combines with J gene TRBJ2-1; a possible D gene is TRBD1 (5 bases). Germline V CDR1 and CDR2: SNHLY, FYNNEI. The CDR3 sequence is 14 residues long. V lost 4 bases and J lost 2, with 9 bases in between. CDR3 sequence: CASSGQGPYNEQFF. Here the CDR3 DNA reads TGTGCCAGCAGTGGGCAGGGCCCCTACAATGAGCAGTTCTTC.

This clonotype showed up just a few times. The V gene is TRBV28, the J gene TRBJ2-7; D may be TRBD1 (5 bases). Germline CDR1 reads MDHEN; CDR2 reads SYDVKM. Trimming took 3 bases from V and 2 from J, leaving 14 bases between them. The CDR3 covers 15 residues. This CDR3 is CASSFNSDSTYEQYF. For the CDR3, the DNA is TGTGCCAGCAGTTTTAACTCCGACAGTACCTACGAGCAGTACTTC.

This chain joins TRBV9 and TRBJ2-1; D might be TRBD2 (6 bases). Trimming left V 4 bases short and J 0 bases short, with 14 bases between. Germline V gene data show CDR1 as SGDLS and CDR2 as YYNGEE. The CDR3 totals 16 residues. The CDR3 DNA reads as TGTGCCAGCAGCCCCCGGGGTAGCGGCTCCTACAATGAGCAGTTCTTC. It codes for CASSPRGSGSYNEQFF. Supplemented by reference TRBV9 and TRBJ2-1, the full variable domain reads DSGVTQTPKHLITATGQRVTLRCSPRSGDLSVYWYQQSLDQGLQFLIQYYNGEERAKGNILERFSAQQFPDLHSELNLSSLELGDSALYFCASSPRGSGSYNEQFFGPGTRLTVL.

This clonotype was observed a handful of times. The chain carries TRBV6-6 and TRBJ1-5; 7 nucleotides line up with TRBD1. The CDR3 covers 15 residues. Germline V lookup: CDR1 MNHNY, CDR2 SVGAGI (reference sequence). V dropped 6 bases and J dropped 0; count of bases not matched to a gene: 5. The CDR3 coding sequence is TGTGCCAGCAGGCAAGGGGGCCCTAGCAATCAGCCCCAGCATTTT. Residues: CASRQGGPSNQPQHF.

This clonotype has only one observation. The chain's CDR3 is CASSEYGVGTEAFF. The CDR3 bases are TGTGCCAGCAGTGAATACGGGGTAGGGACTGAAGCTTTCTTT. V and J are TRBV25-1 and TRBJ1-1, with D unresolved. The length of the CDR3 is 14 residues. Looked up from germline, CDR1 is MGHDK and CDR2 is SYGVNS. With 0 bases removed from V and 5 bases from J, the gap between germline ends came to 10 bases.

In its sample, this clonotype was seen a few times. For the CDR3, the DNA is TGTGCCAGCAGTTTTGGGGGCGCCCACAATGAGCAGTTCTTC. This translates into CASSFGGAHNEQFF. The chain uses TRBV28 and TRBJ2-1; D possibly corresponds to TRBD1 (6 bases). Germline loops: CDR1 MDHEN, CDR2 SYDVKM. The V gene lost 3 bases and the J gene lost 5 bases, with 11 bases spanning the gap. This CDR3 spans 14 amino acids.

V and J are TRBV12-3 or TRBV12-4 and TRBJ2-5, with 7 bases fitting TRBD1. V trimming: 7 bases; J trimming: 4 bases; junction bases outside the gene matches: 3. The length of the CDR3 is 12 residues. The CDR3 DNA is TGTGCCAGCACAGGGGGTAGAGAGACCCAGTACTTC. Its protein product is CASTGGRETQYF.

This sequence joins TRBV5-5 and TRBJ1-6; D is unclear. This CDR3 has 14 residues. V was trimmed by 4 bases and J by 8 bases, leaving 13 bases between them. Germline V CDR1 and CDR2: SGHKS, YYEKEE (reference sequence). DNA for the CDR3: TGTGCCAGCAGCCCGGCAGGTATCGATTCACCCCTCCACTTT. Translating it yields CASSPAGIDSPLHF.

The CDR3 loop reads CASSLGQSRATQYF. The CDR3, as DNA: TGCGCCAGCAGCTTGGGACAGTCCCGGGCGACCCAGTACTTC. The chain couples TRBV5-1 to TRBJ2-5, with D perhaps TRBD1 (5 bases). Trimming cost V 0 bases and J 7 bases, with 13 bases left between them. The germline CDR1 and CDR2 sequences are SGHRS and YFSETQ. This CDR3 comprises 14 residues.

The gene calls are TRBV19 and TRBJ2-7; 8 bases line up with TRBD2. V lost 5 bases, J lost 3 bases, and 9 bases stayed unmatched. The CDR3 spans 15 residues. CDR1 and CDR2 from the germline V gene are LNHDA and SQIVND (reference sequence). The CDR3 bases are TGTGCCAGTAGTCGGTCGCTAGCGGGCCACTACGAGCAGTACTTC. This sequence encodes CASSRSLAGHYEQYF.

This clonotype has at least ten counts. The chain combines TRBV4-1 with TRBJ2-7; D is possibly TRBD2 (7 bases). The germline gives CDR1 MGHRA, CDR2 YSYEKL. The CDR3 contains 13 residues. V lost 5 bases and J 2 bases, leaving 10 bases between the germline ends. CDR3 protein: CASSAGATYEQYF. Here the CDR3 DNA reads TGCGCCAGCAGCGCGGGGGCGACCTACGAGCAGTACTTC.

There are many counts of this clonotype. This chain uses TRBV5-1 with TRBJ2-1, with 7 bases matching TRBD2. V shed 1 base and J 7 bases; nucleotides not matched to a gene: 8. This CDR3 comprises 15 residues. In germline, CDR1 is SGHRS, CDR2 YFSETQ. In DNA, the CDR3 is TGCGCCAGCAGCTTGTTTAGCGGGCCGGGGAATGAGCAGTTCTTC. Amino acids: CASSLFSGPGNEQFF.

This clonotype showed up just a few times. J is TRBJ2-6 and V is TRBV7-9, with D maybe TRBD1 (5 bases). V lost 1 base and J 4 bases, leaving 11 bases between the germline ends. Germline V gives CDR1 SEHNR, CDR2 FQNEAQ (reference sequence). The CDR3 extends over 16 amino acids. Here the CDR3 DNA reads TGTGCCAGCAGCTTAGACAGGCCTAGGGGGGCCAACGTCCTGACTTTC. Protein: CASSLDRPRGANVLTF. The whole variable domain, filled in from reference TRBV7-9 and TRBJ2-6, reads DTGVSQNPRHKITKRGQNVTFRCDPISEHNRLYWYRQTLGQGPEFLTYFQNEAQLEKSRLLSDRFSAERPKGSFSTLEIQRTEQGDSAMYLCASSLDRPRGANVLTFGAGSRLTVL.

This clonotype occurred a few times. As DNA, the CDR3 is TGTGCCAGCGGACTAGCGGAACTCACAGATACGCAGTATTTT. It encodes CASGLAELTDTQYF. The chain links TRBV5-5 to TRBJ2-3; 10 nucleotides match TRBD2. Germline-derived CDR1 and CDR2 are SGHKS and YYEKEE (reference sequence). The CDR3 spans 14 residues. The trim removed 7 bases at V and 2 bases at J, leaving 4 bases unmatched.

The V and J genes are TRBV12-5 and TRBJ2-3; weak D call: TRBD2 (5 bases). V lost 7 bases, J lost 0 bases, and 8 bases lay in between. This CDR3 contains 13 residues. Germline V gene sequence: CDR1 LGHNT, CDR2 FRNRAP. CDR3 bases: TGTGCTAGTGACGGGGAGAGCACAGATACGCAGTATTTT. The encoded protein is CASDGESTDTQYF.

J is TRBJ2-7 and V is TRBV28; 9 bases map to TRBD1. Losses at the gene ends were 6 bases for V and 2 bases for J; bases not matched to a gene: 5. Germline values: CDR1 MDHEN, CDR2 SYDVKM. This CDR3 contains 14 residues. The CDR3 DNA reads TGTGCCAGCAGAAGGGGACAGGGCACCTACGAGCAGTACTTC. As protein: CASRRGQGTYEQYF.

This clonotype was counted only a few times. The chain has TRBV9 and TRBJ1-4; D might be TRBD1 (6 bases). The CDR3 covers 14 residues. The germline V gene has CDR1 SGDLS and CDR2 YYNGEE. V was trimmed by 10 bases and J by 9 bases, leaving 22 bases between them. CDR3 sequence (DNA): TGTGCCCCTATCCACCGGGGGCGCGCGAAAAAACTGTTTTTT. Translating gives CAPIHRGRAKKLFF.

This clonotype was observed many times. The gene calls are TRBV2 and TRBJ2-1; 7 nucleotides line up with TRBD2. The CDR3 totals 15 residues. With 4 bases clipped from V and 5 bases from J, the junction kept 8 bases outside the gene matches. CDR1 and CDR2 from the germline V gene are SNHLY and FYNNEI. The DNA for the CDR3 is TGTGCCAGCAGTGCCCGCGGGAGAGAAGACAATGAGCAGTTCTTC. This encodes CASSARGREDNEQFF.